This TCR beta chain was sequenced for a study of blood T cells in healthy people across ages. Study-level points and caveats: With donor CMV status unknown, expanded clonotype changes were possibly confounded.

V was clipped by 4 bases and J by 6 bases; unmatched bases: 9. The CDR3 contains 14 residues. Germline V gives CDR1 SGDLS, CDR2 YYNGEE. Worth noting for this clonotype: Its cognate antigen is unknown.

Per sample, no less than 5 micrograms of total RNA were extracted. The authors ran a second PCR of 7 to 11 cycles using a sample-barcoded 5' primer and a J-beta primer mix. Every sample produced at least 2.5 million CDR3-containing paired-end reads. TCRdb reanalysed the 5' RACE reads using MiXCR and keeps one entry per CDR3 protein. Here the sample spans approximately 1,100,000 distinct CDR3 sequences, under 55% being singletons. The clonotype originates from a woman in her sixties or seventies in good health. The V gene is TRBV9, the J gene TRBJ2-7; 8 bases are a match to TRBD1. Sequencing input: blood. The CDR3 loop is CASSLTPTGGEQYF. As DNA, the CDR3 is TGTGCCAGCAGCCTTACCCCTACAGGGGGCGAGCAGTACTTC.